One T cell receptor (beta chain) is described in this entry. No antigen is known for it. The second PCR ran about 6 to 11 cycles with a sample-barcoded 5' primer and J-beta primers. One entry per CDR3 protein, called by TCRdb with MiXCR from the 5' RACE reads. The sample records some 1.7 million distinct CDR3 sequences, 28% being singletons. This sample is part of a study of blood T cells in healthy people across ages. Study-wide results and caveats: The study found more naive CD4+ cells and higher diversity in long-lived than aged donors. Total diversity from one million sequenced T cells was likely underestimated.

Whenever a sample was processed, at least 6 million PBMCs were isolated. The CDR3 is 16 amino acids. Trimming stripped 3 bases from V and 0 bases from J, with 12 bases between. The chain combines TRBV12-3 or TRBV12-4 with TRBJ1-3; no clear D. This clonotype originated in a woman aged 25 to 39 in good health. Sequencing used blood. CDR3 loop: CASSLFAPNSGNTIYF. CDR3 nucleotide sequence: TGTGCCAGCAGTTTGTTCGCCCCCAACTCTGGAAACACCATATATTTT.